A few counts support the clone carrying this TCR beta chain. This sample was included in a study of blood T cell repertoires in COVID-19. About the research overall: Samples came from the United States, Italy and Spain, spanning acute and convalescent COVID-19. From T cells, B-cell-depleted T cells, or PBMCs came the material, which was cDNA or gDNA.

The length of the CDR3 is 18 residues. CDR1 and CDR2 (germline): LGHDT, YNNKEL (reference sequence). The trim removed 1 base at V and 2 bases at J, leaving 11 bases unmatched. How the authors handled the data: Cell counts per sample came from amplifying reference gene primers. Method: immunoSEQ multiplex PCR; TCRdb's copy keeps in-frame clones and lacks some. The V and J calls and clone size were taken over from that table, and D and trimming were inferred from the DNA. Of 55,000 to 70,000 clones listed, roughly 91% are singletons. The TCR comes from a middle-aged man with COVID-19, enrolled during active disease. V and J are TRBV3-1 (or the pseudogene TRBV3-2) and TRBJ2-1, with 7 bases identical to TRBD1. Sequenced: peripheral blood. In DNA, the CDR3 is TGTGCCAGCAGCCAAGGAATGGGGACCGGGACAGCCTACAATGAGCAGTTCTTC. This encodes CASSQGMGTGTAYNEQFF.